The 27 T cell receptor beta chains below come from one sample, sequenced in a study of sequential checkpoint blockade in melanoma. Assay used: immunoSEQ multiplex PCR; TCRdb lists only in-frame clones, some missing. The repertoire has under 20,000 clones, 74% of them found once; the top ten carry roughly 33%. Treatment reported: randomized to nivolumab then ipilimumab (arm A) or the reverse (arm B). The starting material was CD8+ T cells sorted from blood (inferred from file names), obtained from a patient given nivolumab and ipilimumab in sequence. Receptors originate from a human donor with melanoma.

As concerns this clone: This same CDR3 is encoded by further DNA sequences in the sample. This chain links TRBV9 with TRBJ2-7, with a possible D match to TRBD1 (5 bases). The CDR3 consists of 13 residues. Germline lookup yields CDR1 SGDLS and CDR2 YYNGEE. Trimming removed 0 bases from V and 6 bases from J, with 10 bases in between. Written as DNA, the CDR3 is TGTGCCAGCAGCGTAGGGCAGGGTGGCGAGCAGTACTTC. Encoded protein: CASSVGQGGEQYF.

The rearrangement links TRBV5-6 to TRBJ1-2; a weak D match, TRBD1 (5 bases). The CDR3 runs to 19 residues. V shed 2 bases and J shed 4 bases, with 27 bases lying between them. Germline CDR1 and CDR2: SGHDT and YYEEEE. This chain's CDR3 is CASSFSVELDAQRGYGYTF. The DNA of the CDR3 is TGTGCCAGCAGCTTCAGTGTAGAGTTGGACGCCCAAAGGGGCTATGGCTACACCTTC.

The CDR3 is CASSLGTGDVQYF. The CDR3 DNA follows: TGCGCCAGCAGCCTAGGGACAGGGGATGTTCAGTACTTC. The chain carries TRBV4-1 and TRBJ2-4; 10 bases line up with TRBD1. The CDR3 sequence is 13 residues long. The junction had 5 bases not matched to a gene; V was cut back by 4 bases and J by 11 bases. Germline loops: CDR1 MGHRA, CDR2 YSYEKL.

The J gene is TRBJ2-7, the V gene TRBV25-1, with a tentative D call TRBD1 (5 bases). Germline CDR1 is MGHDK and CDR2 is SYGVNS. The CDR3 is 12 residues long. The ends were cut back, 3 bases at V and 4 bases at J, with 7 bases in the middle. Here the CDR3 reads CASSDQGYEQYF. The CDR3 bases are TGTGCCAGCAGTGATCAGGGATACGAGCAGTACTTC.

V and J are TRBV28 and TRBJ2-1; TRBD2 matches 7 bases. With 8 bases clipped from V and 0 bases from J, the junction kept 10 bases outside the gene matches. CDR3 length: 16 amino acids. Germline assignment: CDR1 MDHEN and CDR2 SYDVKM. The CDR3 here is CASLKGRGSSYNEQFF. The CDR3 nucleotides read TGTGCCAGCCTCAAAGGGCGGGGGAGCTCCTACAATGAGCAGTTCTTC.

The CDR3 sequence: CASKLGTGGGETQYF. The CDR3 bases are TGTGCCAGCAAGTTGGGGACAGGGGGCGGCGAGACCCAGTACTTC. V gene TRBV6-5 combines with J gene TRBJ2-5, with 12 bases fitting TRBD1. This CDR3 has 15 amino acids. Germline-derived CDR1 and CDR2 are MNHEY and SVGAGI. The junction had 8 bases not matched to a gene; V was cut back by 7 bases and J by 5 bases.

The rearrangement uses TRBV4-1 and TRBJ1-1, with unresolved D. The CDR3 totals 13 residues. The V end was cut by 2 bases, the J end by 3 bases, with 7 bases between. Germline lookup yields CDR1 MGHRA and CDR2 YSYEKL. CDR3 region: CASSQNSYTEAFF. CDR3 DNA sequence: TGCGCCAGCAGCCAAAACAGCTACACTGAAGCTTTCTTT.

This rearrangement joins TRBV14 to TRBJ1-3, with TRBD1 matching 9 bases. This CDR3 is built from 19 residues. J gave up 3 bases and V 6 bases, and 18 bases lay outside the gene matches. Germline values: CDR1 SGHDN, CDR2 FVKESK. CDR3 bases: TGTGCCAGCAGACCCAAAAAAACAAATGACAGGGGGTGTGGAAACACCATATATTTT. Translation gives CASRPKKTNDRGCGNTIYF. Together with reference TRBV14 and TRBJ1-3, the CDR3 gives the full variable domain: EAGVTQFPSHSVIEKGQTVTLRCDPISGHDNLYWYRRVMGKEIKFLLHFVKESKQDESGMPNNRFLAERTGGTYSTLKVQPAELEDSGVYFCASRPKKTNDRGCGNTIYFGEGSWLTVV.

This clone came up once. This chain links TRBV5-5 with TRBJ1-2; D is unresolved. The germline gives CDR1 SGHKS, CDR2 YYEKEE (reference sequence). V lost 0 bases and J lost 7, with 4 bases in between. The length of the CDR3 is 11 residues. This CDR3 is CASSLGSGYTF. In DNA, the CDR3 is TGTGCCAGCAGCTTGGGCAGTGGCTACACCTTC. Full variable domain (remainder filled in from reference TRBV5-5 and TRBJ1-2): DAGVTQSPTHLIKTRGQQVTLRCSPISGHKSVSWYQQVLGQGPQFIFQYYEKEERGRGNFPDRFSARQFPNYSSELNVNALLLGDSALYLCASSLGSGYTFGSGTRLTVV.

The chain uses TRBV6-4 and TRBJ1-4, with TRBD1 identical over 9 bases. Germline trimming cut 9 bases from V and 7 bases from J; bases unmatched to any gene: 3. Germline V gene lookup returns CDR1 MRHNA and CDR2 SNTAGT. This CDR3 comprises 12 residues. CDR3 sequence: CARTGGGEKLFF. The CDR3 DNA sequence: TGTGCCAGGACAGGGGGTGGTGAAAAACTGTTTTTT.

This sequence joins TRBV6-1 and TRBJ2-7; tentative D call: TRBD1 (7 bases). The germline gives CDR1 MNHNS, CDR2 SASEGT. The CDR3 extends over 13 amino acids. Trimming left V 6 bases short and J 3 bases short, with 12 bases between. The CDR3 DNA follows: TGTGCCAGCAGGGAGGGACAGCTCTACGAGCAGTACTTC. It codes for CASREGQLYEQYF.

This clone was picked up one time. V usage is TRBV10-3 and J usage is TRBJ2-7; TRBD1 agrees at 7 bases. V lost 5 bases and J lost 2; bases outside the gene matches: 15. There are 17 residues in the CDR3. Germline V gene sequence: CDR1 ENHRY, CDR2 SYGVKD. The CDR3 reads CAISSTATGPDTYEQYF. CDR3 nucleotide sequence: TGTGCCATCAGTTCAACCGCGACAGGGCCAGACACCTACGAGCAGTACTTC.

This rearrangement joins TRBV6-5 to TRBJ2-3; D might be TRBD2 (6 bases). Germline V gives CDR1 MNHEY, CDR2 SVGAGI. Trimming stripped 5 bases from V and 2 bases from J, with 14 bases between. CDR3 size: 15 residues. CDR3 in amino acids: CASSTGTPFTDTQYF. DNA for the CDR3: TGTGCCAGCAGTACCGGGACTCCGTTCACAGATACGCAGTATTTT.

This clone has just one count. V is TRBV6-5 and J is TRBJ1-1, with TRBD1 matching over 8 bases. With 5 bases clipped from V and 5 bases from J, the junction kept 4 bases outside the gene matches. Per germline, CDR1 MNHEY and CDR2 SVGAGI. This CDR3 has 13 residues. CDR3 residues: CASSAGGETEAFF. The DNA for the CDR3 is TGTGCCAGCAGTGCAGGGGGCGAGACTGAAGCTTTCTTT.

The J gene is TRBJ2-7, the V gene TRBV5-1; weak D call: TRBD1 (5 bases). In germline, CDR1 is SGHRS, CDR2 YFSETQ. Trimming took off 0 bases at V and 4 bases at J, with 8 bases between the two ends. This CDR3 is built from 13 residues. The CDR3 DNA reads TGCGCCAGCAGCTTGGGCAGGGCGTACGAGCAGTACTTC. This codes for CASSLGRAYEQYF.

The chain employs TRBV27 and TRBJ2-2; D remains unclear. There are 14 residues in the CDR3. V lost 3 bases and J 6 bases, leaving 11 bases between the germline ends. The germline CDR1 and CDR2 sequences are MNHEY and SMNVEV (reference sequence). The CDR3 loop reads CASSFYSVPGELFF. For the CDR3, the DNA is TGTGCCAGCAGTTTCTATTCGGTCCCCGGGGAGCTGTTTTTT.

Comments on this clone: Germline is not matched at one junction end, which may reflect a read error. This rearrangement joins TRBV10-3 to TRBJ1-2; D uncertain. This CDR3 region has 14 residues. CDR1 ENHRY and CDR2 SYGVKD come from the germline V gene. Here the CDR3 DNA reads TGCGCCAGCAGTGAGTCGTCTGACATATATGGCTACACCTTC. Translated, it gives CASSESSDIYGYTF.

By frequency in the sample, this clone is large. The chain carries TRBV7-9 and TRBJ1-5; weak D call: TRBD1 (5 bases). This CDR3 is built from 14 residues. Per germline, CDR1 SEHNR and CDR2 FQNEAQ (reference sequence). V gave up 1 base and J gave up 4 bases, with 8 bases separating them. The DNA of the CDR3 is TGTGCCAGCAGCTTAGACAGGAAGAATCAGCCCCAGCATTTT. Translated, it gives CASSLDRKNQPQHF.

This sequence joins TRBV6-4 and TRBJ2-2; tentatively, D is TRBD1 (5 bases). The germline V gene encodes CDR1 MRHNA and CDR2 SNTAGT. The V gene lost 3 bases and the J gene lost 6 bases, with 8 bases spanning the gap. The CDR3 has 13 residues. CDR3 sequence (DNA): TGTGCCAGCAGTGAAGGGGAATCCGGGGAGCTGTTTTTT. Translated, it gives CASSEGESGELFF.

The V and J genes are TRBV27 and TRBJ2-2; 8 bases align to TRBD2. V was pared by 5 bases and J by 6 bases, with 5 bases of the junction left unmatched. This CDR3 has 14 residues. The germline CDR1 and CDR2 sequences are MNHEY and SMNVEV (reference sequence). The CDR3 region has the DNA TGTGCCAGCAGTGTCACTAGCGGCGCCGGGGAGCTGTTTTTT. Translating gives CASSVTSGAGELFF.

The chain uses TRBV19 and TRBJ2-1; D possibly corresponds to TRBD2 (6 bases). Germline-derived CDR1 and CDR2 are LNHDA and SQIVND (reference sequence). V was trimmed by 3 bases and J by 2 bases, leaving 11 bases between them. The CDR3 has 15 residues. CDR3 nucleotides: TGTGCCAGTAGTATGGTCGGGAGTCCCTACAATGAGCAGTTCTTC. Its translation is CASSMVGSPYNEQFF.

The V call is TRBV7-9, the J call TRBJ2-5; 7 bases map to TRBD1. Germline V lookup: CDR1 SEHNR, CDR2 FQNEAQ (reference sequence). V lost 5 bases and J lost 4; bases outside the gene matches: 13. CDR3 length: 16 amino acids. The CDR3 bases are TGTGCCAGCAGCGGAGACAACAGGGGCGGTCGAGAGACCCAGTACTTC. Amino acids: CASSGDNRGGRETQYF.

The J gene is TRBJ1-2, the V gene TRBV27; 9 bases fit TRBD1. Germline values: CDR1 MNHEY, CDR2 SMNVEV (reference sequence). The CDR3 sequence is 14 residues long. V lost 5 bases, J lost 3 bases, and 4 bases stayed unmatched. DNA of the CDR3: TGTGCCAGCAGTCCCGGGACAGGGTACTATGGCTACACCTTC. Residues: CASSPGTGYYGYTF.

The chain links TRBV19 to TRBJ1-2; D gene ambiguous. CDR3 length: 13 residues. V lost 6 bases and J 1 base, leaving 9 bases between the germline ends. The germline V gene encodes CDR1 LNHDA and CDR2 SQIVND (reference sequence). CDR3 loop: CASSYTVNYGYTF. CDR3 DNA sequence: TGTGCCAGTAGCTATACGGTTAACTATGGCTACACCTTC.

This clone has only one observation. V and J are TRBV6-6 and TRBJ2-2; D gene uncertain. Germline V CDR1 and CDR2: MNHNY, SVGAGI (reference sequence). The length of the CDR3 is 14 residues. Trimming stripped 0 bases from V and 5 bases from J, with 7 bases between. The CDR3 loop reads CASSYSDGTGELFF. Written as DNA, the CDR3 is TGTGCCAGCAGTTACTCCGACGGGACCGGGGAGCTGTTTTTT.

A word on this clone: This sample includes further DNA sequences coding for the same CDR3. This rearrangement joins TRBV19 to TRBJ2-1; 9 bases map to TRBD1. This CDR3 spans 14 amino acids. The ends lost 6 bases at V and 3 bases at J; junction bases unmatched: 3. Germline V gives CDR1 LNHDA, CDR2 SQIVND (reference sequence). This chain's CDR3 is CASRGQGFYNEQFF. DNA for the CDR3: TGTGCCAGTAGGGGACAGGGTTTCTACAATGAGCAGTTCTTC.

The chain recombines TRBV9 with TRBJ2-1; D not certain. The V gene's germline CDR1 is SGDLS and CDR2 YYNGEE. This CDR3 has 12 amino acids. V gave up 0 bases and J gave up 5 bases, with 3 bases separating them. CDR3 nucleotide sequence: TGTGCCAGCAGCGTAGCTGACAATGAGCAGTTCTTC. This gives the protein CASSVADNEQFF.